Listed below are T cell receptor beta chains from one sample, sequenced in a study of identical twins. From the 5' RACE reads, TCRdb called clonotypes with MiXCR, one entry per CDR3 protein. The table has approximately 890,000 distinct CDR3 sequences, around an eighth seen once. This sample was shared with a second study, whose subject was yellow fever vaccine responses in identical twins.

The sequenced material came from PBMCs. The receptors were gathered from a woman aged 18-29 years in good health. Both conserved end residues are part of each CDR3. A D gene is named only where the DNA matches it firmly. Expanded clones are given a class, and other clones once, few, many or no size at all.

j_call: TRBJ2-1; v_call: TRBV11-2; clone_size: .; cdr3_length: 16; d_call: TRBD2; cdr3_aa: CASSFTSGSMYNEQFF; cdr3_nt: TGTGCCAGCAGCTTTACTAGCGGGAGTATGTACAATGAGCAGTTCTTC
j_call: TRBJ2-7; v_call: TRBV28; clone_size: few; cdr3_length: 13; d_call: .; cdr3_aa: CASSPASSYEQYF; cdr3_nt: TGTGCCAGCAGTCCCGCCAGCTCCTACGAGCAGTACTTC
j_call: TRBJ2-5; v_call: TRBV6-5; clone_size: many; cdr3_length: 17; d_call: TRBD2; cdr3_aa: CASSSPTSGGGRETQYF; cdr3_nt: TGTGCCAGCAGTTCTCCGACTAGCGGGGGGGGGAGAGAGACCCAGTACTTC
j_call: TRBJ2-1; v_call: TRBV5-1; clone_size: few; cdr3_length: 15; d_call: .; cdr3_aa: CASSFSHSSYNEQFF; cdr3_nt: TGCGCCAGCAGCTTTTCACATAGCTCCTACAATGAGCAGTTCTTC
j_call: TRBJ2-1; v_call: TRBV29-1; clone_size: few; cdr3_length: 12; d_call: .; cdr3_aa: CSTGKGGDEQFF; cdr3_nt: TGCAGCACCGGAAAGGGCGGCGATGAGCAGTTCTTC
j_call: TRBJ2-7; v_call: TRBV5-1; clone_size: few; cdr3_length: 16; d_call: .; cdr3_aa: CASSLAASNPFYEQYF; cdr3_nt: TGCGCCAGCAGCTTGGCTGCTTCGAACCCGTTCTACGAGCAGTACTTC
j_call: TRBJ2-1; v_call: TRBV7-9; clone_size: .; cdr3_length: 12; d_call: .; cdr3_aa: CASSTGTNEQFF; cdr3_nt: TGTGCCAGCAGCACTGGTACGAATGAGCAGTTCTTC
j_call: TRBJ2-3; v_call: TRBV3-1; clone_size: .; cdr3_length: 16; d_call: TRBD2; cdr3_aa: CASSARLALRSDTQYF; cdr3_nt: TGTGCCAGCAGCGCCAGACTAGCGTTACGATCAGATACGCAGTATTTT
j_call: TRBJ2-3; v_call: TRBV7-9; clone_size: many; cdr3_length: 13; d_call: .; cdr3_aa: CAIPRFPSDTQYF; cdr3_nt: TGTGCCATCCCCAGGTTCCCTTCGGATACGCAGTATTTT
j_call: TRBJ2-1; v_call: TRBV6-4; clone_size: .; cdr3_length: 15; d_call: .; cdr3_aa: CASTMEDPSYNEQFF; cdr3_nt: TGTGCCAGCACAATGGAGGACCCTTCCTACAATGAGCAGTTCTTC
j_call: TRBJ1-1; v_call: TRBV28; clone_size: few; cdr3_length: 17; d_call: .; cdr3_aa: CASSFIQSLQGRTEAFF; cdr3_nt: TGTGCCAGCAGTTTCATCCAGTCCCTTCAGGGTAGAACTGAAGCTTTCTTT
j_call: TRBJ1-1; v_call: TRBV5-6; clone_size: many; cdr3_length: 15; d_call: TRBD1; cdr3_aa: CASSDRGLRDTEAFF; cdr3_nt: TGTGCCAGCAGCGACAGGGGGCTAAGGGACACTGAAGCTTTCTTT
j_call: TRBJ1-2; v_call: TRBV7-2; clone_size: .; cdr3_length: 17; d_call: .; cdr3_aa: CASSPGRGRLMLYGYTF; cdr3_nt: TGTGCCAGCAGCCCAGGGCGGGGGCGGCTGATGCTCTATGGCTACACCTTC
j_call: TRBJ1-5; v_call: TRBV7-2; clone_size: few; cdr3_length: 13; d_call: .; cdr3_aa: CASSLLRNQPQHF; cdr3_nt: TGTGCCAGCAGCTTACTTAGGAATCAGCCCCAGCATTTT
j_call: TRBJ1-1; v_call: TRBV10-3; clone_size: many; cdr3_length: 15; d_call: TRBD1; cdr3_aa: CAISVAGTGNTEAFF; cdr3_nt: TGTGCCATCAGTGTAGCAGGGACAGGGAACACTGAAGCTTTCTTT
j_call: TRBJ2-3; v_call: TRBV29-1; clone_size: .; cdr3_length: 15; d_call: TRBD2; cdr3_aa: CSVTGLAGNLDTQYF; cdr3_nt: TGCAGCGTTACGGGACTAGCGGGGAACCTGGATACGCAGTATTTT
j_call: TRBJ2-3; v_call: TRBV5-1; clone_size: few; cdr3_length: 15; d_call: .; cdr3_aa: CASSLQGAQRDTQYF; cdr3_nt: TGCGCCAGCAGCTTACAGGGCGCACAGAGGGATACGCAGTATTTT
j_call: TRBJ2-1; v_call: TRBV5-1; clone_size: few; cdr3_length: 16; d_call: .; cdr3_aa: CASSLAVEASHNEQFF; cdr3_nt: TGCGCCAGCAGCTTGGCGGTAGAGGCGAGTCACAATGAGCAGTTCTTC
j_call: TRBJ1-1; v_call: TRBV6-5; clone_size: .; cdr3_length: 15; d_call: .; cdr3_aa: CASSYSSRGNTEAFF; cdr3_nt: TGTGCCAGCAGTTACTCGAGCCGGGGTAACACTGAAGCTTTCTTT
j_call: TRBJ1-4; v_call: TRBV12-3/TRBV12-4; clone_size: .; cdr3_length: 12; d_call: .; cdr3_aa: CASSSGQQKLFF; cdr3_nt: TGTGCCAGCAGTTCCGGACAGCAAAAACTGTTTTTT
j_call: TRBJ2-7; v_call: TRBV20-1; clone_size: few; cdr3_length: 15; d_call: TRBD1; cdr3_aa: CSARDTGTVSGEQYF; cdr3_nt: TGCAGTGCTAGAGATACCGGGACAGTCTCCGGCGAGCAGTACTTC
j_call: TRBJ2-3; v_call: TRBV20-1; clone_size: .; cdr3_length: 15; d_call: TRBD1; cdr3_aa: CSARSDRGLADTQYF; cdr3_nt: TGCAGTGCTAGATCCGACAGGGGGCTCGCAGATACGCAGTATTTT
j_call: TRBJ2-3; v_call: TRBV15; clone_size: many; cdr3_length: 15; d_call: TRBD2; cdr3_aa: CATSRSAGGADTQYF; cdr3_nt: TGTGCCACCAGCAGGAGCGCCGGGGGGGCGGATACGCAGTATTTT
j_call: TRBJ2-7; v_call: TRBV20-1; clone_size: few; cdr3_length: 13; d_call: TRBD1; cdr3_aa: CSAPGQGIYEQYF; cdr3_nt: TGCAGTGCCCCGGGACAGGGGATCTACGAGCAGTACTTC
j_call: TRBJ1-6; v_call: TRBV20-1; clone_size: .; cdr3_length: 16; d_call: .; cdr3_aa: CSARGRVSSYNSPLHF; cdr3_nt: TGCAGTGCTAGAGGGAGGGTGAGCTCCTATAATTCACCCCTCCACTTT
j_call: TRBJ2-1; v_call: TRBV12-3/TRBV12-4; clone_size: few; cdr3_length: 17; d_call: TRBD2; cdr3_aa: CASSGAGGDRTYNEQFF; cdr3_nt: TGTGCCAGCAGTGGGGCGGGGGGGGATCGAACCTACAATGAGCAGTTCTTC
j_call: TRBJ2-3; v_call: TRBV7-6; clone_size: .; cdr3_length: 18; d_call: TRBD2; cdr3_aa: CASSLAWGVTSGTDTQYF; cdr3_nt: TGTGCCAGCAGCTTAGCGTGGGGGGTGACTAGCGGCACAGATACGCAGTATTTT
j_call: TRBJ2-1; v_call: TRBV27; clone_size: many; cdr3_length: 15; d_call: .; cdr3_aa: CASSLAGATYNEQFF; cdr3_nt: TGTGCCAGCAGTTTAGCGGGGGCGACCTACAATGAGCAGTTCTTC
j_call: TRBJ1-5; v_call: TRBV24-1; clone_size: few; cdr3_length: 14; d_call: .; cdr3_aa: CATSDYDSNQPQHF; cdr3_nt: TGTGCCACCAGTGATTATGATAGCAATCAGCCCCAGCATTTT
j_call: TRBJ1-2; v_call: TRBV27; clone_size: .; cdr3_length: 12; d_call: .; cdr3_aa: CAAGNGGGGYTF; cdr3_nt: TGTGCCGCAGGCAACGGGGGGGGTGGCTACACCTTC
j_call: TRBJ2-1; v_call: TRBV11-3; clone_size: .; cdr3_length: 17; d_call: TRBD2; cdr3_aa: CASSLPSLAGVDNEQFF; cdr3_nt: TGTGCCAGCAGCTTACCCTCCCTAGCGGGAGTGGACAATGAGCAGTTCTTC
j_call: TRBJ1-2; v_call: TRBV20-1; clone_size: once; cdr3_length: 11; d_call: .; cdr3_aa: CSLGQKNGYTF; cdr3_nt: TGTTCCTTGGGGCAGAAGAATGGCTACACCTTC